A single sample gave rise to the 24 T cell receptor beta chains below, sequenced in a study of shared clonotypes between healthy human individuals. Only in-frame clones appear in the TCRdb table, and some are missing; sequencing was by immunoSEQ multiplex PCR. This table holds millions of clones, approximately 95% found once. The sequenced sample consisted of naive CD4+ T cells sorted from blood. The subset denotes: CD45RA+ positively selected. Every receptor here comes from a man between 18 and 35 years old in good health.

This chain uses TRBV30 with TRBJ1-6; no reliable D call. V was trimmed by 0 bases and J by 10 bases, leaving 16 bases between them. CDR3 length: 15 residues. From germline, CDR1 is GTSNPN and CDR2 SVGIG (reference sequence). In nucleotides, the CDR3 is TGTGCCTGGAGTGTATCTCGCGGATACAGCTCACCCCTCCACTTT. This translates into CAWSVSRGYSSPLHF.

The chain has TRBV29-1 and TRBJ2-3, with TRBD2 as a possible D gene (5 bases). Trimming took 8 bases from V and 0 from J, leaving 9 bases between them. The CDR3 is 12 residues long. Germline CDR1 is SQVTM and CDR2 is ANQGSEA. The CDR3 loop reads CSSRGSTDTQYF. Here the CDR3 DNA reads TGCAGCTCACGAGGGAGCACAGATACGCAGTATTTT.

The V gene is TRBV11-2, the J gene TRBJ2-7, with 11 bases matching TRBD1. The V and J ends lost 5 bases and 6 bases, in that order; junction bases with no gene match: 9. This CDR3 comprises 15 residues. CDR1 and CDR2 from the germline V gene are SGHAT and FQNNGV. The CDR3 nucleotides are TGTGCCAGCAGCCCGAGGACAGGGGGCTTAGTCGAGCAGTACTTC. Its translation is CASSPRTGGLVEQYF.

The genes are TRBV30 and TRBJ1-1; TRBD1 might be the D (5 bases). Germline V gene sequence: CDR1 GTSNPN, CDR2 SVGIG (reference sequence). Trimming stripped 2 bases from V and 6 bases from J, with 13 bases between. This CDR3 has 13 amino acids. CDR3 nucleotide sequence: TGTGCCTGGAGTCAAAATGGGGGAGCTGAAGCTTTCTTT. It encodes CAWSQNGGAEAFF.

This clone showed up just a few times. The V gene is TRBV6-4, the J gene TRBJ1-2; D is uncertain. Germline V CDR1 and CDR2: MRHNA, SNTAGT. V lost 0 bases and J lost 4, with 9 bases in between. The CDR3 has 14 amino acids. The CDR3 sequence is CASSDSNRGYGYTF. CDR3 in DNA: TGTGCCAGCAGTGACTCGAATCGGGGCTATGGCTACACCTTC.

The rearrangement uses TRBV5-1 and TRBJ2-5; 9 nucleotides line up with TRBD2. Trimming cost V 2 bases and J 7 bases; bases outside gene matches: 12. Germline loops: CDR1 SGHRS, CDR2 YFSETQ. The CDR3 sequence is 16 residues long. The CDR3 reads CASSLSGLAGKGTQYF. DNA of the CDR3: TGCGCCAGCAGCTTATCGGGCCTAGCGGGGAAGGGGACCCAGTACTTC.

CDR3 bases: TGTGCCAGCTCACCCGAGACTTTCCACTCTGGAAACACCATATATTTT. This sequence encodes CASSPETFHSGNTIYF. The rearrangement joins TRBV18 to TRBJ1-3; D is undetermined. This CDR3 region has 16 residues. Trimming left V 3 bases short and J 0 bases short, with 12 bases between. Germline CDR1 KGHSH, CDR2 LQKENI.

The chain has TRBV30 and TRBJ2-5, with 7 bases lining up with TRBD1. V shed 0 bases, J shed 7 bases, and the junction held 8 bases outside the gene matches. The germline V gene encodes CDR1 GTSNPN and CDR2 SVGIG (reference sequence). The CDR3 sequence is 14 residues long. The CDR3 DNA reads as TGTGCCTGGAGTGTAGCAGGGGGATCTGTGACCCAGTACTTC. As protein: CAWSVAGGSVTQYF.

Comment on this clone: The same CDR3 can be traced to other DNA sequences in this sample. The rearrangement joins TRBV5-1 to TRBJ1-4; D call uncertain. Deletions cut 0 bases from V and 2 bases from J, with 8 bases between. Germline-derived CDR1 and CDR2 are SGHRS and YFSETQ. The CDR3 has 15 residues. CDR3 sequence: CASSLDRATNEKLFF. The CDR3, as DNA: TGCGCCAGCAGCTTGGATAGGGCGACTAATGAAAAACTGTTTTTT. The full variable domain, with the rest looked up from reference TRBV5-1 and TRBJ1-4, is KAGVTQTPRYLIKTRGQQVTLSCSPISGHRSVSWYQQTPGQGLQFLFEYFSETQRNKGNFPGRFSGRQFSNSRSEMNVSTLELGDSALYLCASSLDRATNEKLFFGSGTQLSVL.

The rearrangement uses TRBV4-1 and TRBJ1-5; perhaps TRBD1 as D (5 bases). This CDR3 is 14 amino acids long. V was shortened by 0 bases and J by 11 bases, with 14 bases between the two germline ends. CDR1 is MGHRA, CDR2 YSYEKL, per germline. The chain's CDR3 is CASSQEIQGVTQHF. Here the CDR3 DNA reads TGCGCCAGCAGCCAAGAGATCCAGGGTGTAACCCAGCATTTT.

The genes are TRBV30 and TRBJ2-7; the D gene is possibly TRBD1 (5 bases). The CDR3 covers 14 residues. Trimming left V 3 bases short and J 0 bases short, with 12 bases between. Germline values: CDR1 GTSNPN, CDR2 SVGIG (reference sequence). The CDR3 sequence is CAWRSPTVSYEQYF. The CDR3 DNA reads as TGTGCCTGGAGATCCCCGACAGTCTCCTACGAGCAGTACTTC.

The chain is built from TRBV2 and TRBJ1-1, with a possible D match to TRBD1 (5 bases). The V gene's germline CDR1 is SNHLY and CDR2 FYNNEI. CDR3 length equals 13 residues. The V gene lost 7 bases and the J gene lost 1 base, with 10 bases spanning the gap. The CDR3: CASKAQGNTEAFF. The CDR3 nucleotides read TGTGCCAGCAAGGCGCAGGGGAACACTGAAGCTTTCTTT.

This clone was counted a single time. The CDR3 reads CSRRVGSNRSSYNSPLHF. The CDR3 DNA sequence: TGCAGTAGGCGGGTCGGGTCCAACCGAAGCTCCTATAATTCACCCCTCCACTTT. V usage is TRBV29-1 and J usage is TRBJ1-6; D gene ambiguous. Germline V CDR1 and CDR2: SQVTM, ANQGSEA. The CDR3 covers 18 residues. The full variable domain, rest sourced from reference TRBV29-1 and TRBJ1-6, is SAVISQKPSRDICQRGTSLTIQCQVDSQVTMMFWYRQQPGQSLTLIATANQGSEATYESGFVIDKFPISRPNLTFSTLTVSNMSPEDSSIYLCSRRVGSNRSSYNSPLHFGNGTRLTVT.

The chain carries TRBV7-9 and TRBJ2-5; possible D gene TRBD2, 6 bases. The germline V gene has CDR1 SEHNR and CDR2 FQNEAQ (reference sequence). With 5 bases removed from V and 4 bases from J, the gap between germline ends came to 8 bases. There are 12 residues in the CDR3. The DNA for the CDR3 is TGTGCCAGCAGCGGAGGGGTAGAGACCCAGTACTTC. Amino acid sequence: CASSGGVETQYF. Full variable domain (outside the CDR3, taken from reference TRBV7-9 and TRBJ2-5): DTGVSQNPRHKITKRGQNVTFRCDPISEHNRLYWYRQTLGQGPEFLTYFQNEAQLEKSRLLSDRFSAERPKGSFSTLEIQRTEQGDSAMYLCASSGGVETQYFGPGTRLLVL.

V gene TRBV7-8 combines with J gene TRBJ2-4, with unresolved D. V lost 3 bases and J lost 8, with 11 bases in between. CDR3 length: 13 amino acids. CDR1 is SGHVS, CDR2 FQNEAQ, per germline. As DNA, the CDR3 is TGTGCCAGCAGCTTTCTTGGTGTGGACATTCAGTACTTC. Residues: CASSFLGVDIQYF.

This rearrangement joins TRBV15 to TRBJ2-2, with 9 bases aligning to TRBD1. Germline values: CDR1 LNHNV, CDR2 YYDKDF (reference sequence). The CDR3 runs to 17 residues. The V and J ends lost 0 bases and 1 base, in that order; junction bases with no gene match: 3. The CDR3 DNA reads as TGTGCCACCAGCAGAGACAAGGGACAGGGGAACACCGGGGAGCTGTTTTTT. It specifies CATSRDKGQGNTGELFF.

CDR3 bases: TGTGCCAGCAGTTACGCGGGGACAGGGGAAGAGACCCAGTACTTC. It encodes CASSYAGTGEETQYF. The V call is TRBV6-5, the J call TRBJ2-5, with 10 bases that match TRBD1. The CDR3 runs 15 residues. Looked up from germline, CDR1 is MNHEY and CDR2 is SVGAGI. V lost 2 bases, J lost 3 bases, and 3 bases stayed unmatched.

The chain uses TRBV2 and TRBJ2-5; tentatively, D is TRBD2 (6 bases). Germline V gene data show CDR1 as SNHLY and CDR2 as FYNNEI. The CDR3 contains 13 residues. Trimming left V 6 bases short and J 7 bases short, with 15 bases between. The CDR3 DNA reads TGTGCCAGCAGGACCGGGCCGGAGGGGACCCAGTACTTC. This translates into CASRTGPEGTQYF.

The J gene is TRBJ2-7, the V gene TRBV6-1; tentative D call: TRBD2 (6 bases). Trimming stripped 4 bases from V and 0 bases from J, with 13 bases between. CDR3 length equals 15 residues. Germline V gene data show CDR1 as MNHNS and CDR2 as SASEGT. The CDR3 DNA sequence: TGTGCCAGCAGTGTGCAGGGCGGGGTCTCCTACGAGCAGTACTTC. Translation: CASSVQGGVSYEQYF.

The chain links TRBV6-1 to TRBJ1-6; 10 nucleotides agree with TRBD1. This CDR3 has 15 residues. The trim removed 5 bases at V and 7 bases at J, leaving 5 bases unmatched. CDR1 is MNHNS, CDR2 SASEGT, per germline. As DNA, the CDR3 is TGTGCCAGCAGTATAGAGGGACAGGGGAATTCACCCCTCCACTTT. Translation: CASSIEGQGNSPLHF.

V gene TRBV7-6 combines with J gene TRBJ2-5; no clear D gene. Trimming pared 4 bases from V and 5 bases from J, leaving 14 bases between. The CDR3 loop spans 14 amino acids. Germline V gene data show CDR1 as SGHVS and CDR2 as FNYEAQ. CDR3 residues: CASSSTPIGETQYF. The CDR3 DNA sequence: TGTGCCAGCAGCTCGACTCCAATCGGCGAGACCCAGTACTTC.

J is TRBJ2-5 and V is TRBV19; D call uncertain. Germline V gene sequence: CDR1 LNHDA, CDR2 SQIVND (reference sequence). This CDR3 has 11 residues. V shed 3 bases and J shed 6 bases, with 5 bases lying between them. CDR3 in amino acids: CASSIQQTQYF. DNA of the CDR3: TGTGCCAGTAGTATTCAGCAGACCCAGTACTTC.

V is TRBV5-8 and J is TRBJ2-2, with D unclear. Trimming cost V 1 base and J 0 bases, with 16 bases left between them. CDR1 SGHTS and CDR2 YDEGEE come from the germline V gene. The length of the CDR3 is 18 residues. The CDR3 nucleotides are TGTGCCAGCAGCTTGTCGGGTCGGAAGCTTTCGAACACCGGGGAGCTGTTTTTT. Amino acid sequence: CASSLSGRKLSNTGELFF.

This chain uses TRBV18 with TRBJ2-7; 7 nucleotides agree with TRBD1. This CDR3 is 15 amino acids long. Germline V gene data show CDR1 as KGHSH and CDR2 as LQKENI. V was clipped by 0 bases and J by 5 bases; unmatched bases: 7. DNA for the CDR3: TGTGCCAGCTCACCACCAAACAGGGGCTTGGACGAGCAGTACTTC. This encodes CASSPPNRGLDEQYF.